The rows below give T cell receptor beta chains drawn from one sample of a study of blood T cell repertoires in COVID-19. Generated by immunoSEQ multiplex PCR, the TCRdb table keeps only in-frame clones and is missing some. The table has some 380,000 clones, around 84% seen once. Sequenced input: peripheral blood. Receptors were obtained from a human donor with acute or convalescent COVID-19. The donor label of this sample is uncertain. The CDR3 runs from the conserved cysteine through the conserved F or W. A D gene is named only where the DNA matches it firmly. Clone size is stated in some rows and not others, as once, few, many or a class when expanded.

>.|TRBJ1-2|TRBV29-1|.
CSVGGGKMGYTF
TGCAGCGTTGGAGGGGGAAAAATGGGATACACCTTC
>.|TRBJ1-2|TRBV30|.
CAWSGGRLGGYTF
TGTGCCTGGAGTGGGGGGAGGTTAGGCGGCTACACCTTC
>.|TRBJ1-1|TRBV2|.
CASRTDMNTEAFF
TGTGCCAGCCGGACGGACATGAACACTGAAGCTTTCTTT
>.|TRBJ2-7|TRBV11-2|TRBD1
CASSFGQGSVSYEQYF
TGTGCCAGCAGCTTCGGACAGGGGTCCGTCTCCTACGAGCAGTACTTC
>once|TRBJ2-1|TRBV19|.
CASGYSGSSYNEQFF
TGTGCCAGTGGGTATAGCGGTAGCTCCTACAATGAGCAGTTCTTC
>.|TRBJ1-6|TRBV5-1|.
CASRNEAQNYSPLHF
TGCGCCAGCAGGAATGAAGCACAGAATTATTCACCCCTCCACTTT
>.|TRBJ1-1|TRBV19|TRBD1
CASDRGRMNTEAFF
TGTGCCAGTGACAGGGGGCGCATGAACACTGAAGCTTTCTTT
>.|TRBJ2-5|TRBV7-9|TRBD1
CASSLGTGDGWETQYF
TGTGCCAGCAGCTTGGGGACAGGGGATGGTTGGGAGACCCAGTACTTC
>.|TRBJ1-3|TRBV4-1|.
CASSQDLGSSGNTIYF
TGCGCCAGCAGCCAAGATCTAGGGAGCTCTGGAAACACCATATATTTT
>.|TRBJ1-1|TRBV29-1|.
CSVNTRGEAFF
TGCAGCGTCAATACCAGGGGAGAAGCTTTCTTT
>once|TRBJ1-2|TRBV5-6|TRBD1
CASSFLDRGHGYTF
TGTGCCAGCAGCTTTCTGGACAGGGGGCATGGCTACACCTTC
>few|TRBJ1-1|TRBV11-2|.
CASSPLSSEAFF
TGTGCCAGCAGCCCATTAAGCTCGGAAGCTTTCTTT
>.|TRBJ2-7|TRBV4-1|.
CASSQEAGDSYEQYF
TGCGCCAGCAGCCAAGAGGCAGGGGACTCCTACGAGCAGTACTTC
>few|TRBJ2-1|TRBV11-2|.
CASSLDRGLEFF
TGTGCCAGCAGCTTAGATCGGGGTCTGGAGTTCTTC
>.|TRBJ1-2|TRBV29-1|.
CSVEVQGGYTF
TGCAGCGTTGAAGTGCAGGGCGGCTACACCTTC
>.|TRBJ1-2|TRBV15|TRBD1
CATSPGQVNYGYTF
TGTGCCACCAGCCCGGGACAGGTCAACTATGGCTACACCTTC
>.|TRBJ1-2|TRBV9|.
CASSSQQGIYGYTF
TGTGCCAGCAGCTCCCAACAGGGAATCTATGGCTACACCTTC
>few|TRBJ1-4|TRBV7-9|.
CASSATEKLFF
TGTGCCAGCAGCGCCACAGAGAAACTGTTTTTT
>.|TRBJ2-5|TRBV7-8|.
CASSLTDGTQYF
TGTGCCAGCAGCTTAACAGATGGGACCCAGTACTTC
>.|TRBJ1-1|TRBV29-1|.
CSVLRDTEAFF
TGCAGCGTTCTCAGGGACACTGAAGCTTTCTTT
>.|TRBJ2-3|TRBV24-1|TRBD1
CATGQGTDTQYF
TGTGCCACTGGACAGGGGACAGATACGCAGTATTTT
>few|TRBJ1-1|TRBV6-1|.
CASSGLADRLNTEAFF
TGTGCCAGCAGTGGCCTAGCCGACAGGTTGAACACTGAAGCTTTCTTT
>.|TRBJ1-2|TRBV30|TRBD1
CAWARDRPTGYTF
TGTGCCTGGGCCCGGGACAGACCCACCGGCTACACCTTC
>.|TRBJ1-1|TRBV11-2|TRBD1
CASSLGRGLQGDVAFF
TGTGCCAGCAGCTTAGGGCGGGGATTACAGGGGGATGTAGCTTTCTTT
>few|TRBJ1-1|TRBV7-9|.
CASSFADKSLAFF
TGTGCCAGCAGCTTCGCGGACAAGAGTCTTGCTTTCTTT
>.|TRBJ2-5|TRBV7-8|.
CASSPHGSSGETQYF
TGTGCCAGCAGCCCCCACGGGTCGAGCGGGGAGACCCAGTACTTC
>.|TRBJ2-5|TRBV12-3/TRBV12-4|.
CASSLDRRQTQYF
TGTGCCAGCAGTTTAGACAGACGTCAGACCCAGTACTTC
>.|TRBJ1-2|TRBV27|TRBD1
CASSLDRGGGYTF
TGTGCCAGCAGTTTAGACAGGGGAGGAGGCTACACCTTC
>few|TRBJ2-1|TRBV29-1|.
CSVPGAISYNEQFF
TGCAGCGTACCGGGAGCCATCTCCTACAATGAGCAGTTCTTC
>.|TRBJ2-3|TRBV5-1|.
CASSLAGLDTQYF
TGCGCCAGCAGCTTGGCCGGTCTGGATACGCAGTATTTT
>.|TRBJ2-7|TRBV30|.
CAWIRGGEQYF
TGTGCCTGGATTCGGGGTGGCGAGCAGTACTTC
>.|TRBJ1-3|TRBV29-1|.
CSETTATPNTIYF
TGCAGCGAAACAACCGCCACACCAAACACCATATATTTT
>few|TRBJ2-7|TRBV6-1|.
CASSEAFRASFPYEQYF
TGTGCCAGCAGTGAAGCGTTCAGGGCTAGTTTTCCCTACGAGCAGTACTTC
>.|TRBJ1-5|TRBV19|.
CASTPWKGGNQPQHF
TGTGCCAGTACCCCGTGGAAAGGGGGCAATCAGCCCCAGCATTTT
>.|TRBJ1-5|TRBV7-9|.
CASSRESQPQHF
TGTGCCAGCAGCAGAGAAAGCCAGCCCCAGCATTTT
>.|TRBJ1-2|TRBV6-2/TRBV6-3|.
CASSGRAVYNYGYTF
TGTGCCAGCAGTGGGCGAGCCGTCTATAACTATGGCTACACCTTC
>.|TRBJ1-1|TRBV3-1/TRBV3-2|.
CASSSRLNTEAFF
TGTGCCAGCAGCTCCCGGTTGAACACTGAAGCTTTCTTT
>once|TRBJ2-7|TRBV6-2/TRBV6-3|TRBD2
CASSYGGTKTITYEQYF
TGTGCCAGCAGTTATGGGGGGACTAAGACCATTACCTACGAGCAGTACTTC
>.|TRBJ1-2|TRBV19|.
CASSIRVTNYGYTF
TGTGCCAGTAGTATACGCGTGACTAACTATGGCTACACCTTC
>.|TRBJ2-7|TRBV5-1|.
CASSSGQLDSYEQYF
TGCGCCAGCAGCTCAGGACAGTTAGACTCCTACGAGCAGTACTTC
>.|TRBJ2-5|TRBV5-1|TRBD1
CASSSQGASETQYF
TGCGCCAGCAGCTCACAGGGGGCCTCAGAGACCCAGTACTTC
>.|TRBJ2-2|TRBV7-7|TRBD1
CASSPDRVSVGGTGELFF
TGTGCCAGCAGCCCAGACAGGGTCTCTGTGGGCGGCACCGGGGAGCTGTTTTTT
>.|TRBJ2-5|TRBV28|.
CASSPLGGGAGETQYF
TGTGCCAGCAGTCCCCTGGGTGGGGGGGCCGGAGAGACCCAGTACTTC
>.|TRBJ1-5|TRBV27|.
CASGPSWNQPQHF
TGTGCCAGCGGGCCCAGCTGGAATCAGCCCCAGCATTTT
>.|TRBJ2-7|TRBV5-1|.
CASSLTGTTYEQYF
TGCGCCAGCAGCTTGACAGGGACCACCTACGAGCAGTACTTC
>.|TRBJ2-5|TRBV6-6|.
CASSFPDTLPETQYF
TGTGCCAGCAGTTTCCCGGACACCCTCCCGGAGACCCAGTACTTC
>.|TRBJ2-5|TRBV5-1|TRBD2
CASSLYPRGGQETQYF
TGCGCCAGCAGCTTGTATCCGCGGGGGGGCCAAGAGACCCAGTACTTC
>.|TRBJ1-4|TRBV15|.
CATSRGQSTNEKLFF
TGTGCCACCAGCAGAGGCCAGTCAACTAATGAAAAACTGTTTTTT
>.|TRBJ2-3|TRBV13|TRBD2
CASSLELAGGPGGDTQYF
TGTGCCAGCAGCTTAGAACTAGCGGGAGGGCCGGGCGGCGATACGCAGTATTTT
>.|TRBJ1-2|TRBV7-9|.
CASSLYSGYGYTF
TGTGCCAGCAGCTTATATTCAGGCTATGGCTACACCTTC
>once|TRBJ1-2|TRBV6-6|.
CASSPQGYGYTF
TGTGCCAGCAGTCCACAGGGCTATGGCTACACCTTC
>.|TRBJ2-2|TRBV28|TRBD2
CASSFGLAGVTGELFF
TGTGCCAGCAGTTTCGGACTAGCGGGAGTCACCGGGGAGCTGTTTTTT
>.|TRBJ1-2|TRBV7-2|.
CASSSTRTEAYGYTF
TGTGCCAGCAGCTCGACCAGGACAGAGGCTTATGGCTACACCTTC
>.|TRBJ1-6|TRBV6-5|.
CASSLGGGGSPLHF
TGTGCCAGCAGTCTGGGGGGTGGGGGGTCACCCCTCCACTTT
>.|TRBJ2-6|TRBV11-2|.
CASSLRFFSGANVLTF
TGTGCCAGCAGCTTACGGTTCTTTTCTGGGGCCAACGTCCTGACTTTC
>.|TRBJ1-1|TRBV2|.
CASSVDKMNTEAFF
TGTGCCAGCAGTGTAGACAAGATGAACACTGAAGCTTTCTTT
>.|TRBJ2-7|TRBV6-5|TRBD2
CASTQGDSGTDEQYF
TGTGCCAGCACTCAAGGGGATAGCGGGACCGACGAGCAGTACTTC